This T cell receptor beta chain originates from a study of technical replicates of blood from several donors. TCRdb's copy holds only in-frame clones and misses some; the assay was immunoSEQ multiplex PCR. The data hold 60,000 to 85,000 clones, with 90% to 95% observed a single time. Germline V gene lookup returns CDR1 MNHEY and CDR2 SMNVEV (reference sequence). V was clipped by 11 bases and J by 7 bases; unmatched bases: 8. The CDR3 is 14 amino acids. The sample consisted of T cells isolated from PBMCs. V and J are TRBV27 and TRBJ2-1, with TRBD2 matching 13 bases. This clonotype originated in a human donor in good health. The CDR3 DNA reads TGTGCCTCTAGGACTAGCGGGAGCATGAATGAGCAGTTCTTC. It translates to CASRTSGSMNEQFF.